Listed below are T cell receptor beta chains from one sample, sequenced in a study of Graves' ophthalmopathy and Graves' hyperthyroidism. MiXCR was run by TCRdb on the multiplex PCR reads, yielding one entry per CDR3 protein. This repertoire shows around 1.1 million distinct CDR3 sequences, about 38% found once; its top ten account for over 8.5%. The sequencing sample was made of peripheral blood or thyroid tissue (not recorded which). These receptors were collected from an adult man with Graves' hyperthyroidism. The CDR3 runs from the conserved cysteine through the conserved F or W. D genes are given only for firm matches. Clone size is given for some rows only: seen once, a few or many times, or a class if the clone is expanded.

NA,few,TRBJ2-7,TRBV11-3,TGTGCCAGCAGCTTAGCATCTGCTACTGAGCAGTACTTC,CASSLASATEQYF
NA,NA,TRBJ1-4,TRBV19,TGTGCCAGTAGCCTTGCCTTTGGACTCAAACTGTTTTTT,CASSLAFGLKLFF
TRBD2,many,TRBJ2-7,TRBV7-2,TGTGCCAGCAGCTTAGTGGCGGGAGAGACCTACGAGCAGTACTTC,CASSLVAGETYEQYF
NA,NA,TRBJ2-1,TRBV7-9,TGTGCCAGCAGCCAACAGAGCTCCTACAATGAGCAGTTCTTC,CASSQQSSYNEQFF
TRBD1,NA,TRBJ1-2,TRBV19,TGTGCCAGTAGTCCAAAGACAGGGGGGTATGGCTACACCTTC,CASSPKTGGYGYTF
TRBD1,many,TRBJ1-6,TRBV4-1,TGCGCCAGCCAGCCACAGGGGAATTCACCCCTCCACTTT,CASQPQGNSPLHF
TRBD2,NA,TRBJ2-5,TRBV15,TGTGCCACCAGCAGAGTGTCAGGACTAGCGGGACAAGAGACCCAGTACTTC,CATSRVSGLAGQETQYF
TRBD1,NA,TRBJ2-2,TRBV7-6,TGTGCCAGCAGCTTAGGATTACCGGGACAGGGAATTACCGGGGAGCTGCTTTTT,CASSLGLPGQGITGELLF
NA,many,TRBJ2-7,TRBV20-1,TGCAGTGCTAGAGGGGCTAGCGTAGGTTACGAGCAGTACTTC,CSARGASVGYEQYF
NA,few,TRBJ2-5,TRBV7-9,TGTGCCAGCAGCTTACGGACCGTGATCGCTTACGAGACCCAGTACTTC,CASSLRTVIAYETQYF
TRBD1,once,TRBJ2-2,TRBV7-9,TGTGCCAGCAGCCGGACAGGGACCCGGCTCCCCGGGGAGCTGTTTTTT,CASSRTGTRLPGELFF
TRBD1,many,TRBJ2-7,TRBV10-3,TGTGCCATCAGGCAGGGGGTGCTTTCTAGTTCCTACGAGCAGTACTTC,CAIRQGVLSSSYEQYF
NA,many,TRBJ1-1,TRBV12-3/TRBV12-4,TGTGCCAGCACCCCGGAGAACACTGAAGCTTTCTTT,CASTPENTEAFF
NA,once,TRBJ2-5,TRBV29-1,TGCAGCGTAGCCCGGACAGACCAAGAGACCCAGTACTTC,CSVARTDQETQYF
TRBD2,many,TRBJ2-7,TRBV3-1,TGTGCCAGCAGCCAAGCGCTAGCGGGAGGTTCCTACGAGCAGTACTTC,CASSQALAGGSYEQYF
NA,few,TRBJ1-1,TRBV12-3/TRBV12-4,TGTGCCAGCGTCCCGTCGCTGTTGAACACTGAAGCTTTCTTT,CASVPSLLNTEAFF
TRBD1,many,TRBJ1-6,TRBV28,TGTGCCAGCACGGACAGGGGGGATTCACCCCTCCACTTT,CASTDRGDSPLHF
NA,many,TRBJ2-7,TRBV10-3,TGTGCCATCAGTGAGTTAGGACCAGCCTACGAGCAGTACTTC,CAISELGPAYEQYF
NA,many,TRBJ1-5,TRBV7-8,TGTGCCAGCAGCTTGGAGGCGGATCAGCCCCAGCATTTT,CASSLEADQPQHF
NA,many,TRBJ2-5,TRBV7-6,TGTGCCAGCAGCTTAAGGGCCAGTCTGCACCAAGAGACCCAGTACTTC,CASSLRASLHQETQYF
NA,few,TRBJ1-2,TRBV19,TGTGCCAGTAGTATTTCGCCGGACAGAAACTATGGCTACACCTTC,CASSISPDRNYGYTF
TRBD1,many,TRBJ1-1,TRBV19,TGTGCCAGTACGACAGGGACGAACACTGAAGCTTTCTTT,CASTTGTNTEAFF
TRBD1,NA,TRBJ1-2,TRBV9,TGTGCCAGCAGCACCCGGACAGGGGACCTCTATGGCTACACCTTC,CASSTRTGDLYGYTF